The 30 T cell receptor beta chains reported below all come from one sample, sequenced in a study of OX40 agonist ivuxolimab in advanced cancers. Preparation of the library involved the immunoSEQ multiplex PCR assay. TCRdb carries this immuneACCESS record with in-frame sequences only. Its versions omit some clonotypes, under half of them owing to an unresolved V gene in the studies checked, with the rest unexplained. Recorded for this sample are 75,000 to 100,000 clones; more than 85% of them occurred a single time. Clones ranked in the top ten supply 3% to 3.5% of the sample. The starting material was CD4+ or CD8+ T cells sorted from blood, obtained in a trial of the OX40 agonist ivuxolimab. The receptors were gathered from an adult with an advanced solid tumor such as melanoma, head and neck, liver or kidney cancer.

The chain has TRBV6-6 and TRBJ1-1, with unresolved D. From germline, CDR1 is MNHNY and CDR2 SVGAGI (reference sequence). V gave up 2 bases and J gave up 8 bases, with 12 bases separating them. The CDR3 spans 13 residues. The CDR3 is CASSYGSTGEAFF. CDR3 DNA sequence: TGTGCCAGCAGTTACGGGTCAACCGGGGAAGCTTTCTTT.

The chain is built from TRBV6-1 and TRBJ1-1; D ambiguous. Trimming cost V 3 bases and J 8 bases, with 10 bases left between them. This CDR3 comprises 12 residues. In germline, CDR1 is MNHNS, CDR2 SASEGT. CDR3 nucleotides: TGTGCCAGCAGTGACCTGCCAGGAGAAGCTTTCTTT. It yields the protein CASSDLPGEAFF.

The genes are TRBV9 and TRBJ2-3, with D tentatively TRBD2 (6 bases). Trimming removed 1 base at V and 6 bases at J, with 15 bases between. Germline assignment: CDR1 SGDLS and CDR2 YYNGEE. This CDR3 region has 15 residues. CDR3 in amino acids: CASSVIWGTGDTQYF. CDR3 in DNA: TGTGCCAGCAGCGTAATTTGGGGGACTGGGGATACGCAGTATTTT.

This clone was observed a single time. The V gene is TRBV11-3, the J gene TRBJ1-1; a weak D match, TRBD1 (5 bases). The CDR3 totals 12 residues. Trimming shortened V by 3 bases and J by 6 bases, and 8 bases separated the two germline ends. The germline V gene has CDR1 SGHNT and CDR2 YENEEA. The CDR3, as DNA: TGTGCCAGCAGCTTTGGGGGAGCTGAAGCTTTCTTT. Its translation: CASSFGGAEAFF.

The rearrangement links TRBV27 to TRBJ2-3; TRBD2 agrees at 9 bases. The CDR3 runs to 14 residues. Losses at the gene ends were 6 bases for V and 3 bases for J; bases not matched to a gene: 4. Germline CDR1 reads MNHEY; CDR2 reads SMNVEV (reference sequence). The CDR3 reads CASSSGLATDTQYF. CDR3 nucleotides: TGTGCCAGCAGCTCGGGACTAGCTACAGATACGCAGTATTTT.

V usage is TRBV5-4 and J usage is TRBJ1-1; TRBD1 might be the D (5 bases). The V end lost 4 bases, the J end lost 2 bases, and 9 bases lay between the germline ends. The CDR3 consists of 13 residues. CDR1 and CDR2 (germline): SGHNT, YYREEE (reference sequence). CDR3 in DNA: TGTGCCAGCAGCCAGGGACTAAACACTGAAGCTTTCTTT. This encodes CASSQGLNTEAFF.

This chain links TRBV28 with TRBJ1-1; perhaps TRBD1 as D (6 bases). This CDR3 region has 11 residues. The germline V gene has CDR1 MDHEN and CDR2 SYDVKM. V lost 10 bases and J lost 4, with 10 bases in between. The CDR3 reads CANSRGTEAFF. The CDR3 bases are TGTGCCAATTCCAGGGGCACTGAAGCTTTCTTT.

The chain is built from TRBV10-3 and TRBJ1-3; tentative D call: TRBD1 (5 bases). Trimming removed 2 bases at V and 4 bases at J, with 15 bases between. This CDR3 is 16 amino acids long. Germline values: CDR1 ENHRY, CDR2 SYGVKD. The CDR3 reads CAISEGRRGSGNTIYF. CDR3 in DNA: TGTGCCATCAGTGAGGGGCGCCGGGGGTCGGGAAACACCATATATTTT.

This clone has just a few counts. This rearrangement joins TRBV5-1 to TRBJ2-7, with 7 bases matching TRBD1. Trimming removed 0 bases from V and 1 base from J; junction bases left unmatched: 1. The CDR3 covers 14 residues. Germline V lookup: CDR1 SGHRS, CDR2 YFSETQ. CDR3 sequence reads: CASSLEGASYEQYF. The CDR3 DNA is TGCGCCAGCAGCTTGGAGGGGGCTTCCTACGAGCAGTACTTC.

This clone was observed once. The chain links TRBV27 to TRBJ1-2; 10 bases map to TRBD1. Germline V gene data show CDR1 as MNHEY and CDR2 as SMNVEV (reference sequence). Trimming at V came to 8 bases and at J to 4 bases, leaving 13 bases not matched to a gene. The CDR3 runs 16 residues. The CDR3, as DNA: TGTGCCAGCCATCGGACAGGGGGAAGGATTAGCTATGGCTACACCTTC. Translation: CASHRTGGRISYGYTF.

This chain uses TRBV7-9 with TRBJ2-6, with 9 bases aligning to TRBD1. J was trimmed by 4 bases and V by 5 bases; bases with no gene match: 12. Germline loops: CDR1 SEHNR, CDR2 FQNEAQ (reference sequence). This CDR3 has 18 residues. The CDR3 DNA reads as TGTGCCAGCAGCCCCTGGGACAGGGCTGTAGAAGGGGCCAACGTCCTGACTTTC. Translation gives CASSPWDRAVEGANVLTF. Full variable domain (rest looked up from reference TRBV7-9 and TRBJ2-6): DTGVSQNPRHKITKRGQNVTFRCDPISEHNRLYWYRQTLGQGPEFLTYFQNEAQLEKSRLLSDRFSAERPKGSFSTLEIQRTEQGDSAMYLCASSPWDRAVEGANVLTFGAGSRLTVL.

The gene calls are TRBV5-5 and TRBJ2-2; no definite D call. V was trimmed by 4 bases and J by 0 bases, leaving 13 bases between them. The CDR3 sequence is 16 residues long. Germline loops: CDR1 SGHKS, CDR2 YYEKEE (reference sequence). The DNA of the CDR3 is TGTGCCAGCAGCCCTAGTGGACGGGCGAACACCGGGGAGCTGTTTTTT. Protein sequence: CASSPSGRANTGELFF.

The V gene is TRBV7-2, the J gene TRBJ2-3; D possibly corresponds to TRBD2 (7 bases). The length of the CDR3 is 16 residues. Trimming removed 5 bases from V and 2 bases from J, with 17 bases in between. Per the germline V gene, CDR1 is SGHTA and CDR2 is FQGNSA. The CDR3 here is CASSQGRVPYTDTQYF. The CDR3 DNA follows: TGTGCCAGCAGCCAGGGGAGGGTTCCCTACACAGATACGCAGTATTTT.

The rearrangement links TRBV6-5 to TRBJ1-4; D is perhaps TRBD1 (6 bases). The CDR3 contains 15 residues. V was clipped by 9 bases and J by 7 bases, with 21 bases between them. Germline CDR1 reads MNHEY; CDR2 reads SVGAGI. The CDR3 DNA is TGTGCCAGTACGGGCGGAAGGGACAAGCGTGAAAAACTGTTTTTT. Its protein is CASTGGRDKREKLFF.

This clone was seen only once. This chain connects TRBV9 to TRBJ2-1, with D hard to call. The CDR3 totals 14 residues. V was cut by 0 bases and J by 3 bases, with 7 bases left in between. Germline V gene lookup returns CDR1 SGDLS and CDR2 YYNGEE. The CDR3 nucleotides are TGTGCCAGCAGCGTAGCGGCGGACTACAATGAGCAGTTCTTC. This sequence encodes CASSVAADYNEQFF.

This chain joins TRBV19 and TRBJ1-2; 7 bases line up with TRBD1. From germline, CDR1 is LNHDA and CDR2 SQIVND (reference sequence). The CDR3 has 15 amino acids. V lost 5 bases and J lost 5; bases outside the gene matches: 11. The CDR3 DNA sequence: TGTGCCAGTAGTCTACCGGACAGGCCGGGGTATGGCTACACCTTC. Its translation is CASSLPDRPGYGYTF.

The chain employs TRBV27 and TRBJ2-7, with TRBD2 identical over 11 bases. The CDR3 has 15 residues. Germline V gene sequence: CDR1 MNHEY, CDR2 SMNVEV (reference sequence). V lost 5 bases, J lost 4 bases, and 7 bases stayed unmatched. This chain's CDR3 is CASSLRLAGLYEQYF. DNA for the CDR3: TGTGCCAGCAGTCTTCGACTAGCGGGATTATACGAGCAGTACTTC.

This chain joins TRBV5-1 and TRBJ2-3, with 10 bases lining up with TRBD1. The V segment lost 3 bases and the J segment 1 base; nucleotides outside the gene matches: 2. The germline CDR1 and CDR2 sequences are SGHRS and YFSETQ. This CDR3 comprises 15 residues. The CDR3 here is CASSSGQGGTDTQYF. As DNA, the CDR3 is TGCGCCAGCAGCTCCGGACAGGGGGGCACAGATACGCAGTATTTT.

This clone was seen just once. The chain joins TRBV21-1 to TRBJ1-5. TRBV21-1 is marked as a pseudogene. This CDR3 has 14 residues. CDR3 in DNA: TGTGCCACGAATCTCCAGATCTTAGGTCAGCCCCAGCATTTT. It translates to CATNLQILGQPQHF.

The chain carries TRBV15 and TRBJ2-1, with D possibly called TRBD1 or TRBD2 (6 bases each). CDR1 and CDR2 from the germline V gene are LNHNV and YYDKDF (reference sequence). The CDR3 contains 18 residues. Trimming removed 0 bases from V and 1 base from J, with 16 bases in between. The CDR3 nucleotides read TGTGCCACCAGCAGAGATTTGGGGCGGGACAAATCCTACAATGAGCAGTTCTTC. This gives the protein CATSRDLGRDKSYNEQFF.

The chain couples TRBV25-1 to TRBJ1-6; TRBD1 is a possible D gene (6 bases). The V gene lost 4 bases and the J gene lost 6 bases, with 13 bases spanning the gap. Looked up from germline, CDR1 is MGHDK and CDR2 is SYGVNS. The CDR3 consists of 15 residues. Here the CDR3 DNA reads TGTGCCAGCAGTGCACAGGGTTTCGGTAATTCACCCCTCCACTTT. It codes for CASSAQGFGNSPLHF.

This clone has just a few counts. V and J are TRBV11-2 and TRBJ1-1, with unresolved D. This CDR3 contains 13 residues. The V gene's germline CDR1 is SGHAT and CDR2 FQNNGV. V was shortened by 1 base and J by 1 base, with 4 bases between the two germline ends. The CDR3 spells CASSLGGNTEAFF. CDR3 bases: TGTGCCAGCAGCTTAGGGGGGAACACTGAAGCTTTCTTT.

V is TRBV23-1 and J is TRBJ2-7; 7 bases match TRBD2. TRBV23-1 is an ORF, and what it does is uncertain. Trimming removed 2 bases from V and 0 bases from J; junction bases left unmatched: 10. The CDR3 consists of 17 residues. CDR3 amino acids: CASSQPGTNRASYEQYF. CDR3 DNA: TGCGCCAGCAGTCAACCAGGGACTAACCGGGCCTCCTACGAGCAGTACTTC.

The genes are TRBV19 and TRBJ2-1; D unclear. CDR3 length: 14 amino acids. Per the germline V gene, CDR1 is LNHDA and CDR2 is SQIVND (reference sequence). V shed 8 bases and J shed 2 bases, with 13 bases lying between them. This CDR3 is CASSQRGTYNEQFF. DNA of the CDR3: TGTGCCAGTTCCCAGCGAGGAACCTACAATGAGCAGTTCTTC. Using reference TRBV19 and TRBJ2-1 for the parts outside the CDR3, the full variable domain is DGGITQSPKYLFRKEGQNVTLSCEQNLNHDAMYWYRQDPGQGLRLIYYSQIVNDFQKGDIAEGYSVSREKKESFPLTVTSAQKNPTAFYLCASSQRGTYNEQFFGPGTRLTVL.

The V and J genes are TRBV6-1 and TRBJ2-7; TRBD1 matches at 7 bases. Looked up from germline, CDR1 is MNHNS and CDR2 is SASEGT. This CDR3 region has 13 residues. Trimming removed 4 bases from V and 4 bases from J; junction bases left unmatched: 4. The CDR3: CASSGQGPYEQYF. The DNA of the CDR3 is TGTGCCAGCAGTGGACAGGGACCGTACGAGCAGTACTTC.

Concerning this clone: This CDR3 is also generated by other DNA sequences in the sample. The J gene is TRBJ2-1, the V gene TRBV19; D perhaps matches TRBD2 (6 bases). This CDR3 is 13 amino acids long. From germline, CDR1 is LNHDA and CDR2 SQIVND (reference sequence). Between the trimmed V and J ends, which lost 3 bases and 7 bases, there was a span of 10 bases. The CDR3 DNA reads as TGTGCCAGTAGTATCGCGGGGAGAAATGAGCAGTTCTTC. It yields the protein CASSIAGRNEQFF. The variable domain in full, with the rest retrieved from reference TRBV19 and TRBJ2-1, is DGGITQSPKYLFRKEGQNVTLSCEQNLNHDAMYWYRQDPGQGLRLIYYSQIVNDFQKGDIAEGYSVSREKKESFPLTVTSAQKNPTAFYLCASSIAGRNEQFFGPGTRLTVL.

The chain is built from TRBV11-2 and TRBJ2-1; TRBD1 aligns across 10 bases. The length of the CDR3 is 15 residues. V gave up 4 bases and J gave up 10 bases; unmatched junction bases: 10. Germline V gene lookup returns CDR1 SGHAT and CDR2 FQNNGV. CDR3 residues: CASSSPDRGGNEQFF. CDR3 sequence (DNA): TGTGCCAGCAGCTCACCGGACAGGGGGGGTAACGAGCAGTTCTTC.

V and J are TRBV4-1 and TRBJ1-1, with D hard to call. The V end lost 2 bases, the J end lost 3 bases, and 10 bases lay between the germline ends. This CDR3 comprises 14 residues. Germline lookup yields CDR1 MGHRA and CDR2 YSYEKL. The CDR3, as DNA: TGCGCCAGCAGCCAATGGGAGAAAGACACTGAAGCTTTCTTT. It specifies CASSQWEKDTEAFF.

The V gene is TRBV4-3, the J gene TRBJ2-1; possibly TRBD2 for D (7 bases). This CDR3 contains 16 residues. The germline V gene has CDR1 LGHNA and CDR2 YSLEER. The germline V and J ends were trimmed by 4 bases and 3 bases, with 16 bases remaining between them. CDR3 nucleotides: TGCGCCAGCAGCCGAGGGGGAGGGAACTACTACAATGAGCAGTTCTTC. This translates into CASSRGGGNYYNEQFF.

CDR3 in DNA: TGTGCCAGTGGACAGGGCCCTGGAAACACCATATATTTT. Protein sequence: CASGQGPGNTIYF. This chain joins TRBV19 and TRBJ1-3, with 8 nucleotides matching TRBD1. The ends lost 8 bases at V and 2 bases at J; junction bases unmatched: 2. Germline lookup yields CDR1 LNHDA and CDR2 SQIVND (reference sequence). The CDR3 covers 13 residues.